The T cell receptor beta chain described here comes from a study of post-analysis software for immune sequencing data. Study results and caveats: Relative to controls, patients had about 5 TRBV segments at higher frequency, with TRBV5-6, TRBV5-1 and TRBV20-1 among these.

Germline values: CDR1 SGHNT, CDR2 YENEEA. V was pared by 5 bases and J by 8 bases, with 10 bases between. This CDR3 comprises 12 residues. To note about this clonotype: What it recognizes is unknown.

Every TCR beta cDNA library bore unique molecular identifiers. Once roughly 0.85 to 11 million T cells were used, hundreds of thousands of cDNA molecules resulted. TCRdb itself ran the PCR reads through MiXCR, one entry per CDR3 protein. The top ten hold roughly 4.4% of the sample, which has about 770,000 distinct CDR3 sequences, 46% seen once. The clonotype originates from a girl aged 10 to 17 with multiple sclerosis. Specimen: blood. The chain joins TRBV11-3 to TRBJ2-1, with D perhaps matching TRBD2 (6 bases). For the CDR3, the DNA is TGTGCCAGCAGCCCGATAGCGGATGAGCAGTTCTTC. This codes for CASSPIADEQFF.